This T cell receptor (beta chain) was obtained from a study of blood T cells in healthy people across ages. Next came a second PCR, run for 7 to 11 cycles, which used a sample-barcoded 5' primer along with a J-beta primer mix. Each sample provided no less than 3 million CDR3-containing paired-end reads. Each CDR3 protein gets one entry after TCRdb re-called the 5' RACE reads with MiXCR. The sample lists about 1.5 million distinct CDR3 sequences, roughly two fifths occurring once. Germline-derived CDR1 and CDR2 are SGHTA and FQGNSA. This CDR3 has 13 amino acids. Trimming cost V 5 bases and J 12 bases; bases outside gene matches: 10. At least 5.5 micrograms of total RNA were extracted per sample.

V gene TRBV7-2 combines with J gene TRBJ1-5, with 7 bases identical to TRBD1. The specimen was blood. The source of this sequence is a woman between 18 and 29 years old in good health. In DNA, the CDR3 is TGTGCCAGCAGCCCTGAGACAGGGCTTCACCAGCATTTT. The encoded protein is CASSPETGLHQHF.